Presented here are 8 T cell receptor beta chains from one specimen sequenced in a study of long-term antiretroviral therapy in people with HIV. Samples were assayed with immunoSEQ v3.0 at survey level. Some clones are missing from TCRdb's copy, which holds only in-frame ones; the method was immunoSEQ multiplex PCR. The data contain 25,000 to 30,000 clones, approximately 94% of them singletons. This specimen was unsorted PBMCs, taken about 7.4 years after starting antiretroviral therapy. All receptors come from a man in his fifties with HIV.

The rearrangement joins TRBV7-2 to TRBJ2-3, with a weak D call TRBD1 (5 bases). V lost 5 bases and J lost 3, with 15 bases in between. The CDR3 is 15 amino acids. Germline V gene sequence: CDR1 SGHTA, CDR2 FQGNSA. The CDR3 protein is CASSRRDGQTDTQYF. CDR3 sequence (DNA): TGTGCCAGCAGCCGCAGGGATGGCCAGACAGATACGCAGTATTTT.

J is TRBJ1-6 and V is TRBV30; unclear D gene. The V end was cut by 0 bases, the J end by 8 bases, with 11 bases between. Per the germline V gene, CDR1 is GTSNPN and CDR2 is SVGIG (reference sequence). The CDR3 runs 14 residues. CDR3 sequence (DNA): TGTGCCTGGAGTGTACGGAGCGGGCATTCACCCCTCCACTTT. Translating it yields CAWSVRSGHSPLHF.

A remark on this clone: This CDR3 is also generated by other DNA sequences in the sample. The chain recombines TRBV2 with TRBJ1-2; a weak D match, TRBD1 (6 bases). Trimming took off 8 bases at V and 0 bases at J, with 19 bases between the two ends. The germline V gene encodes CDR1 SNHLY and CDR2 FYNNEI. CDR3 length: 16 residues. CDR3 DNA: TGTGCCAGCGGGCGAGGGGGAGTCGGCTCTAACTATGGCTACACCTTC. Protein: CASGRGGVGSNYGYTF.

The chain employs TRBV5-6 and TRBJ1-1, with a possible D match to TRBD1 (5 bases). The CDR3 runs to 14 residues. Germline CDR1 reads SGHDT; CDR2 reads YYEEEE. Trimming shortened V by 5 bases and J by 1 base, and 12 bases separated the two germline ends. This chain's CDR3 is CASRRIGANTEAFF. For the CDR3, the DNA is TGTGCCAGCAGGCGGATCGGGGCGAACACTGAAGCTTTCTTT.

The chain recombines TRBV27 with TRBJ2-1; D uncertain. The germline V and J ends were trimmed by 10 bases and 0 bases, with 10 bases remaining between them. This CDR3 region has 13 residues. Looked up from germline, CDR1 is MNHEY and CDR2 is SMNVEV (reference sequence). This CDR3 reads CATRLSSYNEQFF. Written as DNA, the CDR3 is TGTGCCACCCGGCTCAGCTCCTACAATGAGCAGTTCTTC.

J is TRBJ2-2 and V is TRBV11-3; TRBD1 matches 10 bases. Germline V CDR1 and CDR2: SGHNT, YENEEA. The CDR3 loop spans 15 amino acids. V lost 5 bases and J lost 6; bases outside the gene matches: 6. The chain's CDR3 is CASSPGQGRAGELFF. The CDR3 region has the DNA TGTGCCAGCAGCCCGGGACAGGGGCGTGCCGGGGAGCTGTTTTTT.

This chain uses TRBV7-9 with TRBJ1-1; D remains unclear. Germline values: CDR1 SEHNR, CDR2 FQNEAQ (reference sequence). The CDR3 totals 12 residues. V was pared by 3 bases and J by 2 bases, with 4 bases between. This chain's CDR3 is CASSFQNTEAFF. The CDR3 bases are TGTGCCAGCAGCTTCCAAAACACTGAAGCTTTCTTT.

The chain combines TRBV9 with TRBJ1-1; TRBD1 aligns across 8 bases. J lost 6 bases, V lost 0 bases, and 7 bases had no gene match. In germline, CDR1 is SGDLS, CDR2 YYNGEE. The CDR3 length is 15 residues. The CDR3 spells CASSVAGTGDAEAFF. DNA for the CDR3: TGTGCCAGCAGCGTAGCTGGGACAGGCGACGCTGAAGCTTTCTTT.